The 4 T cell receptor beta chains given below trace back to one sample, sequenced in a study of cytomegalovirus exposure and HLA in healthy donors. With 60 Vbeta and 13 Jbeta primers, the PCR was carried out. The data were produced by immunoSEQ multiplex PCR, yet TCRdb's version contains in-frame clones alone and is incomplete. The sample has 95,000 to 100,000 clones, roughly 70% seen once. Sequencing was carried out using PBMCs. Source of these receptors: a man aged 50-59 years in good health and CMV-seronegative.

The V and J genes are TRBV27 and TRBJ1-1; perhaps TRBD1 as D (6 bases). This CDR3 comprises 13 residues. The germline CDR1 and CDR2 sequences are MNHEY and SMNVEV (reference sequence). V lost 7 bases, J lost 5 bases, and 14 bases lay in between. The CDR3 loop is CASKLNRETEAFF. Here the CDR3 DNA reads TGTGCCAGCAAACTTAACAGGGAGACTGAAGCTTTCTTT.

This clone turned up a few times. The chain links TRBV7-9 to TRBJ2-7; tentative D call: TRBD2 (5 bases). Trimming cost V 4 bases and J 3 bases, with 16 bases left between them. Germline CDR1 is SEHNR and CDR2 is FQNEAQ (reference sequence). There are 15 residues in the CDR3. The CDR3 DNA reads as TGTGCCAGCAGCTCCAGACTACAGACACACTACGAGCAGTACTTC. This codes for CASSSRLQTHYEQYF.

This sequence joins TRBV18 and TRBJ2-5; TRBD2 matches 8 bases. This CDR3 has 15 amino acids. The V and J ends lost 6 bases and 5 bases, in that order; junction bases with no gene match: 11. CDR1 is KGHSH and CDR2 is LQKENI in the germline V gene. This CDR3 reads CASSNLAGARETQYF. The CDR3 DNA is TGTGCCAGCTCCAATCTAGCGGGCGCAAGGGAGACCCAGTACTTC.

The chain employs TRBV5-6 and TRBJ2-7, with 10 nucleotides matching TRBD1. V lost 3 bases and J lost 4; bases outside the gene matches: 4. This CDR3 comprises 14 residues. The germline CDR1 and CDR2 sequences are SGHDT and YYEEEE. This CDR3 reads CASSWGQGSYEQYF. The DNA of the CDR3 is TGTGCCAGCAGCTGGGGACAGGGGAGTTACGAGCAGTACTTC. Together with reference TRBV5-6 and TRBJ2-7, the CDR3 gives the full variable domain: DAGVTQSPTHLIKTRGQQVTLRCSPKSGHDTVSWYQQALGQGPQFIFQYYEEEERQRGNFPDRFSGHQFPNYSSELNVNALLLGDSALYLCASSWGQGSYEQYFGPGTRLTVT.